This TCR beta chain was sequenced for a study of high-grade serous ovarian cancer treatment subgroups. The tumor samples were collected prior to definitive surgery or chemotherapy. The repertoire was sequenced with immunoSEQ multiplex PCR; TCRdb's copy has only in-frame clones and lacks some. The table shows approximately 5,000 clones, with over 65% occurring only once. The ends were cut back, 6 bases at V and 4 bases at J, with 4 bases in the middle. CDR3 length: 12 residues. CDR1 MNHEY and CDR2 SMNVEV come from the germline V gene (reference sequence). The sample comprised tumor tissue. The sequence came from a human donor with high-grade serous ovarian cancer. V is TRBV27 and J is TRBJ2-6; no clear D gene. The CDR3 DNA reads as TGTGCCAGCAGCGTAGGGGCCAACGTCCTGACTTTC. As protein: CASSVGANVLTF.